The 16 T cell receptor beta chains in this list originate from one sample, sequenced in a study of T cell responses to AZD1222 COVID-19 vaccine. Profiled with immunoSEQ multiplex PCR; TCRdb holds only in-frame clones, not every one. The sample carries about 170,000 clones, around 90% recorded once. The sample here was peripheral blood, taken on day 0 of AZD1222 vaccination. The receptors shown here come from an adult in good health.

A word on this clone: This sample includes further DNA sequences coding for the same CDR3. V and J are TRBV18 and TRBJ1-1; no reliable D call. Germline assignment: CDR1 KGHSH and CDR2 LQKENI. This CDR3 is 13 amino acids long. V was cut by 3 bases and J by 0 bases, with 5 bases left in between. CDR3 coding DNA: TGTGCCAGCTCACCCGGATTGAACACTGAAGCTTTCTTT. Protein sequence: CASSPGLNTEAFF.

CDR3 in amino acids: CASTERGPNQPQHF. The CDR3 nucleotides are TGTGCCAGCACCGAAAGGGGACCCAATCAGCCCCAGCATTTT. The V call is TRBV7-8, the J call TRBJ1-5, with a weak D call TRBD1 (5 bases). CDR3 length: 14 residues. The germline V gene encodes CDR1 SGHVS and CDR2 FQNEAQ. The ends were cut back, 7 bases at V and 3 bases at J, with 13 bases in the middle. Together with reference TRBV7-8 and TRBJ1-5, the CDR3 gives the full variable domain: GAGVSQSPRYKVAKRGQDVALRCDPISGHVSLFWYQQALGQGPEFLTYFQNEAQLDKSGLPSDRFFAERPEGSVSTLKIQRTQQEDSAVYLCASTERGPNQPQHFGDGTRLSIL.

CDR3 protein: CASSLVAVSYEQYF. The CDR3 nucleotides are TGTGCCAGCAGCTTGGTGGCCGTCTCCTACGAGCAGTACTTC. V gene TRBV5-6 combines with J gene TRBJ2-7; D is undetermined. Germline V CDR1 and CDR2: SGHDT, YYEEEE. This CDR3 is built from 14 residues. V lost 0 bases and J 0 bases, leaving 7 bases between the germline ends.

The gene calls are TRBV24-1 and TRBJ2-3; no reliable D call. There are 12 residues in the CDR3. Germline V CDR1 and CDR2: KGHDR, SFDVKD. Trimming pared 1 base from V and 7 bases from J, leaving 5 bases between. In nucleotides, the CDR3 is TGTGCCACCAGTGATTTTGCGAATACGCAGTATTTT. It translates to CATSDFANTQYF.

CDR3 DNA sequence: TGTGCCAGCAGCTCCTACAGGGCAAACTACGAGCAGTACTTC. It specifies CASSSYRANYEQYF. This chain joins TRBV7-2 and TRBJ2-7; a possible D gene is TRBD1 (6 bases). The germline gives CDR1 SGHTA, CDR2 FQGNSA. Trimming pared 4 bases from V and 3 bases from J, leaving 13 bases between. The CDR3 has 14 amino acids. Supplemented by reference TRBV7-2 and TRBJ2-7, the full variable domain reads GAGVSQSPSNKVTEKGKDVELRCDPISGHTALYWYRQSLGQGLEFLIYFQGNSAPDKSGLPSDRFSAERTGGSVSTLTIQRTQQEDSAVYLCASSSYRANYEQYFGPGTRLTVT.

This sequence joins TRBV4-1 and TRBJ2-6, with a weak D call TRBD1 (6 bases). V was cut by 3 bases and J by 0 bases, with 18 bases left in between. The CDR3 contains 19 residues. CDR1 is MGHRA and CDR2 is YSYEKL in the germline V gene. CDR3 sequence: CASSHVQGTTISGANVLTF. The CDR3 region has the DNA TGCGCCAGCAGCCACGTACAGGGAACAACCATCTCTGGGGCCAACGTCCTGACTTTC.

V is TRBV27 and J is TRBJ1-5; D not resolved. V was shortened by 3 bases and J by 4 bases, with 13 bases between the two germline ends. Germline-derived CDR1 and CDR2 are MNHEY and SMNVEV (reference sequence). The CDR3 spans 15 residues. The CDR3 DNA sequence: TGTGCCAGCAGTTTTTTAGGGCCGTATAATCAGCCCCAGCATTTT. Residues: CASSFLGPYNQPQHF.

The chain joins TRBV27 to TRBJ2-4; 13 bases map to TRBD2. The CDR3 spans 19 residues. V shed 3 bases, J shed 0 bases, and the junction held 8 bases outside the gene matches. Per germline, CDR1 MNHEY and CDR2 SMNVEV (reference sequence). CDR3 coding DNA: TGTGCCAGCAGTTTTTCCGGGACTAGCGGGGCCTTAGCCAAAAACATTCAGTACTTC. Its translation is CASSFSGTSGALAKNIQYF.

The chain combines TRBV9 with TRBJ1-1; tentative D call: TRBD1 (5 bases). This CDR3 is 14 amino acids long. Trimming removed 3 bases at V and 0 bases at J, with 9 bases between. CDR1 SGDLS and CDR2 YYNGEE come from the germline V gene. The CDR3 is CASSGGVLNTEAFF. The CDR3, as DNA: TGTGCCAGCAGCGGAGGGGTGTTGAACACTGAAGCTTTCTTT.

This chain joins TRBV2 and TRBJ2-7; no clear D gene. V was clipped by 2 bases and J by 3 bases, with 14 bases between them. This CDR3 contains 15 residues. In germline, CDR1 is SNHLY, CDR2 FYNNEI. CDR3 protein: CASSERVQALYEQYF. DNA for the CDR3: TGTGCCAGCAGTGAAAGAGTCCAGGCCCTCTACGAGCAGTACTTC. Together with reference TRBV2 and TRBJ2-7, the CDR3 gives the full variable domain: EPEVTQTPSHQVTQMGQEVILRCVPISNHLYFYWYRQILGQKVEFLVSFYNNEISEKSEIFDDQFSVERPDGSNFTLKIRSTKLEDSAMYFCASSERVQALYEQYFGPGTRLTVT.

The chain combines TRBV7-2 with TRBJ2-4, with 7 bases identical to TRBD1. CDR1 SGHTA and CDR2 FQGNSA come from the germline V gene. The V gene end was trimmed by 5 bases and the J gene end by 9 bases; junction bases not matched to a gene: 10. The CDR3 is 14 amino acids. CDR3 sequence reads: CASSPRQGAGIQYF. CDR3 DNA: TGTGCCAGCAGCCCACGACAGGGCGCGGGCATTCAGTACTTC. Full variable domain (remainder filled in from reference TRBV7-2 and TRBJ2-4): GAGVSQSPSNKVTEKGKDVELRCDPISGHTALYWYRQSLGQGLEFLIYFQGNSAPDKSGLPSDRFSAERTGGSVSTLTIQRTQQEDSAVYLCASSPRQGAGIQYFGAGTRLSVL.

V and J are TRBV9 and TRBJ2-2; D gene uncertain. CDR1 SGDLS and CDR2 YYNGEE come from the germline V gene. The CDR3 contains 15 residues. The V end lost 2 bases, the J end lost 0 bases, and 8 bases lay between the germline ends. This CDR3 is CASSVTTTNTGELFF. The CDR3 nucleotides read TGTGCCAGCAGCGTTACAACCACGAACACCGGGGAGCTGTTTTTT.

The V gene is TRBV5-8, the J gene TRBJ1-5; maybe TRBD1 (6 bases). With 1 base removed from V and 6 bases from J, the gap between germline ends came to 14 bases. Germline assignment: CDR1 SGHTS and CDR2 YDEGEE. The CDR3 sequence is 15 residues long. CDR3: CASSLTGQGSQPQHF. As DNA, the CDR3 is TGTGCCAGCAGCTTGACAGGGCAGGGAAGTCAGCCCCAGCATTTT.

This chain connects TRBV5-1 to TRBJ2-3; tentative D call: TRBD1 (5 bases). V was pared by 0 bases and J by 3 bases, with 5 bases between. CDR3 size: 13 residues. Germline CDR1 SGHRS, CDR2 YFSETQ. CDR3 region: CASSLEGTDTQYF. The CDR3 DNA sequence: TGCGCCAGCAGCTTGGAGGGGACAGATACGCAGTATTTT.

The V gene is TRBV6-1, the J gene TRBJ1-2; D unclear. The CDR3 has 16 residues. V was clipped by 1 base and J by 7 bases, with 19 bases between them. Per the germline V gene, CDR1 is MNHNS and CDR2 is SASEGT. Written as DNA, the CDR3 is TGTGCCAGCAGTGAAGTTCTGGGTTCTCAGAGCGGTGGCTACACCTTC. Its protein product is CASSEVLGSQSGGYTF.

The V call is TRBV18, the J call TRBJ2-7; D is perhaps TRBD2 (6 bases). This CDR3 has 18 residues. Germline loops: CDR1 KGHSH, CDR2 LQKENI. V shed 1 base and J shed 0 bases, with 19 bases lying between them. CDR3 coding DNA: TGTGCCAGCTCACCACTAGCCGGGGTTGGGACTCCCTCCTACGAGCAGTACTTC. Translation gives CASSPLAGVGTPSYEQYF.